The T cell receptor (beta chain) under discussion was sequenced for a study of memory CD4+ T cells and cytomegalovirus serostatus. Broader study findings: The CMV-associated TCR signature appears largely within the CD4+ memory repertoire.

This clone was seen only once. Its target is not known. Assay used: immunoSEQ multiplex PCR; TCRdb lists only in-frame clones, some missing. The sample holds approximately 40,000 clones, less than 85% seen once. The V gene's germline CDR1 is GTSNPN and CDR2 SVGIG (reference sequence). The CDR3 sequence is 17 residues long. With V trimmed by 1 base and J by 1 base, 10 bases remained unmatched. Single viable CD3+CD4+CD8-CD45RO+ cells were sorted as the memory CD4+ T cells. Material for sequencing was memory CD4+ T cells from blood. This TCR came from an adult in good health and CMV-seronegative. The V call is TRBV30, the J call TRBJ2-7; 10 nucleotides match TRBD1. In nucleotides, the CDR3 is TGTGCCTGGAGTGAGTTGAGAGGGACAGGGGATTCCTACGAGCAGTACTTC. Translation gives CAWSELRGTGDSYEQYF.